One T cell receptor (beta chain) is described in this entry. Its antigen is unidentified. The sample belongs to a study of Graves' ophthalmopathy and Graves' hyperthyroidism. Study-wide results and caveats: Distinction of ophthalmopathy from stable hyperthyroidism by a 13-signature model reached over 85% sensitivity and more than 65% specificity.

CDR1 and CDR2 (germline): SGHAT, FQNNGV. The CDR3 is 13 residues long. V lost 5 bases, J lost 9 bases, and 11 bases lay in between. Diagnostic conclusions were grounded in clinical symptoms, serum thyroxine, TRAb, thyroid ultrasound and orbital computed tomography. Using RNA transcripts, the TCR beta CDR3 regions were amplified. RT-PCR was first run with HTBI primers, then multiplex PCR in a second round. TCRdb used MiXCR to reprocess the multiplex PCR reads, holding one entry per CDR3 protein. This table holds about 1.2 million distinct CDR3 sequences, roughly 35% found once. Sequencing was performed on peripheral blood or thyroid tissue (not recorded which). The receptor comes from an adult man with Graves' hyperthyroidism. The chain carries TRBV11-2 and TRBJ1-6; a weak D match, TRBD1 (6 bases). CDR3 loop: CASSERQASPLHF. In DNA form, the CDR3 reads TGTGCCAGCAGCGAAAGACAGGCTTCACCCCTCCACTTT.